This T cell receptor beta chain is drawn from a study of radiation and T cells in renal cell carcinoma. Clones were sequenced by immunoSEQ multiplex PCR, and TCRdb holds only the in-frame ones, with some missing. The sample lists 130,000 to 150,000 clones; approximately 90% were seen once. Time point given: baseline pretreatment blood. The treatment was: 15 Gy SBRT to primary tumor, nephrectomy 4 weeks later. Radiation-treated patients gave blood at baseline, week 2 and week 4. This renal cell carcinoma was of the clear cell type. V lost 4 bases, J lost 5 bases, and 13 bases stayed unmatched. There are 17 residues in the CDR3. Germline lookup yields CDR1 GTSNPN and CDR2 SVGIG (reference sequence).

The chain is built from TRBV30 and TRBJ2-5, with 13 bases lining up with TRBD2. This material consisted of blood, taken from a patient whose treatment included radiotherapy and nephrectomy. The clonotype was recovered from a woman in her fifties or sixties with renal cell carcinoma. CDR3 protein: CAWTGTSGASRQETQYF. The CDR3 nucleotides are TGTGCCTGGACGGGGACTAGCGGGGCCTCCCGACAGGAGACCCAGTACTTC.